A selection of T cell receptor beta chains follows, all from one sample in a study of T-cell reconstitution after alpha-beta-depleted transplantation in children. TCRdb redid the calling of the PCR reads with MiXCR, one entry per CDR3 protein. The repertoire consists of hundreds of thousands of distinct CDR3 sequences, with 16% occurring once and the leading ten covering 0.85% to 1.3%. The sample in question was PBMCs from the stem cell graft donor, obtained from the stem cell graft. Receptors were obtained from a human donor who donated a stem cell graft to a child with acute myeloid leukemia. Both conserved end residues are part of each CDR3. D genes are given only for firm matches. Expanded clones get a size class; other rows say once, few or many, or leave the size out.

V: TRBV10-3
J: TRBJ1-1
D: TRBD1
size: many
DNA: TGTGCCATCAAAACCCAGGGGGACACTGAAGCTTTCTTT
CDR3: CAIKTQGDTEAFF

V: TRBV6-1
J: TRBJ1-5
D: TRBD1
size: many
DNA: TGTGCCAGCAGCCCTACAGGGGAGAGTGACAATCAGCCCCAGCATTTT
CDR3: CASSPTGESDNQPQHF

V: TRBV11-2
J: TRBJ1-2
D: NA
size: NA
DNA: TGTGCCAGCAGCTTAGATTTGAGGGGAGGCTACACCTTC
CDR3: CASSLDLRGGYTF

V: TRBV13
J: TRBJ2-3
D: TRBD2
size: few
DNA: TGTGCCAGCAGCTCTCCGGGGGGGGACACAGATACGCAGTATTTT
CDR3: CASSSPGGDTDTQYF

V: TRBV12-3/TRBV12-4
J: TRBJ1-2
D: TRBD1
size: few
DNA: TGTGCCAGCACCCAACGGGACAGGGGGCCATTCAACTATGGCTACACCTTC
CDR3: CASTQRDRGPFNYGYTF

V: TRBV29-1
J: TRBJ2-5
D: NA
size: few
DNA: TGCAGCGTGGAACTCAGGGGTGGGTCCCAGTACTTC
CDR3: CSVELRGGSQYF

V: TRBV5-1
J: TRBJ1-1
D: NA
size: NA
DNA: TGCGCCAGCAGCGTCAGGGCGAGGACAAACACTGAAGCTTTCTTT
CDR3: CASSVRARTNTEAFF

V: TRBV6-2/TRBV6-3
J: TRBJ1-2
D: NA
size: many
DNA: TGTGCCAGCAGTCTCTTCCCAGGCGACGACCCTGATGGCTACACCTTC
CDR3: CASSLFPGDDPDGYTF

V: TRBV5-5
J: TRBJ2-5
D: NA
size: many
DNA: TGTGCCAGCAGCTTGAAGGGGCTCCAAGAGACCCAGTACTTC
CDR3: CASSLKGLQETQYF

V: TRBV6-5
J: TRBJ1-4
D: TRBD1
size: NA
DNA: TGTGCCAGCAGTTCAGGGGGCGATGAAAACCTGTTTTTT
CDR3: CASSSGGDENLFF

V: TRBV20-1
J: TRBJ2-3
D: NA
size: few
DNA: TGCAGTGCTAGGTTTGGGGGGCGGACAGATACGCAGTATTTT
CDR3: CSARFGGRTDTQYF

V: TRBV7-9
J: TRBJ2-2
D: NA
size: NA
DNA: TGTGCCAGCAGACAAGGCCAGGGGTCCACCGGGGAGCTGTTTTTT
CDR3: CASRQGQGSTGELFF

V: TRBV7-8
J: TRBJ1-2
D: NA
size: NA
DNA: TGTGCCAGCAGCTTACTCCAGACTTCCTATGGCTACACCTTC
CDR3: CASSLLQTSYGYTF

V: TRBV20-1
J: TRBJ1-1
D: NA
size: many
DNA: TGCAGTGCTAGATCGACGAACACTGAAGCTTTCTTT
CDR3: CSARSTNTEAFF

V: TRBV20-1
J: TRBJ2-1
D: TRBD1
size: many
DNA: TGCAGTGCTTCCAGTGGGACAGAAAATGAGCAGTTCTTC
CDR3: CSASSGTENEQFF

V: TRBV5-1
J: TRBJ1-1
D: NA
size: NA
DNA: TGCGCCAGCAGCCCGGCCGGAGGAAGGAACACTGAAGCTTTCTTT
CDR3: CASSPAGGRNTEAFF

V: TRBV29-1
J: TRBJ1-1
D: TRBD1
size: NA
DNA: TGCAGCTGCTACTGGCAGGGGGGAAAAAAAGCTTTCTTT
CDR3: CSCYWQGGKKAFF

V: TRBV25-1
J: TRBJ1-4
D: NA
size: few
DNA: TGTGCCAGCAGTGCCCCAGAGGAAAAACTGTTTTTT
CDR3: CASSAPEEKLFF